The rows below give T cell receptor beta chains drawn from one sample of a study of shared clonotypes between healthy human individuals. Method: immunoSEQ multiplex PCR; TCRdb's copy keeps in-frame clones and lacks some. The sample records some 2,100,000 clones, approximately 96% being singletons. Sequences were obtained from naive CD4+ T cells sorted from blood. Source of these receptors: a man younger than 30 in good health. CDR3s include the opening cysteine and the closing phenylalanine or tryptophan. D genes are given only for firm matches. The listing skips clone size in some rows; elsewhere it reads once, few, many or a size class.

clone_size | j_call | v_call | d_call | cdr3_length | cdr3_nt | cdr3_aa
NA | TRBJ2-6 | TRBV28 | TRBD1 | 16 | TGTGCCAGCAAAGGGGGCCAACTCTCTGGGGCCAACGTCCTGACTTTC | CASKGGQLSGANVLTF
NA | TRBJ1-1 | TRBV5-5 | NA | 14 | TGTGCCAGCAGCTTAGACATCTTGAACACTGAAGCTTTCTTT | CASSLDILNTEAFF
NA | TRBJ2-7 | TRBV18 | TRBD1 | 15 | TGTGCCAGCTCAGCCGGGACAGGGATCTCCTACGAGCAGTACTTC | CASSAGTGISYEQYF
NA | TRBJ1-4 | TRBV11-2 | TRBD1 | 15 | TGTGCCAGCAGCCCACAGGGGGTGAGCGGCGAAAAACTGTTTTTT | CASSPQGVSGEKLFF
once | TRBJ2-7 | TRBV5-1 | TRBD1 | 14 | TGCGCCAGCAGCTTATCGGGACAGGGCTACGAGCAGTACTTC | CASSLSGQGYEQYF
once | TRBJ1-2 | TRBV9 | NA | 15 | TGTGCCAGCAGCGTTGCGACGGAAGCTAACTATGGCTACACCTTC | CASSVATEANYGYTF
NA | TRBJ2-3 | TRBV18 | NA | 13 | TGTGCCAGCTCACCATATCGGGGTGATACGCAGTATTTT | CASSPYRGDTQYF
once | TRBJ2-3 | TRBV14 | TRBD2 | 14 | TGTGCCAGCAGCGGTAGCGGGATTTTTGATACGCAGTATTTT | CASSGSGIFDTQYF
NA | TRBJ2-3 | TRBV5-1 | TRBD1 | 17 | TGCGCCAGCAGTGTATCCTTTGACAGGGAAAGCACAGATACGCAGTATTTT | CASSVSFDRESTDTQYF
once | TRBJ1-2 | TRBV27 | TRBD1 | 14 | TGTGCCAGCAGTTGGACAGGGAGTAACTATGGCTACACCTTC | CASSWTGSNYGYTF
NA | TRBJ2-7 | TRBV6-1 | TRBD1 | 13 | TGTGCCAGCAGTGAGGACAGGGCCGAGACGCAGTACTTC | CASSEDRAETQYF
NA | TRBJ1-5 | TRBV27 | NA | 15 | TGTGCCAGCAGATGGTCCGGACAGACGAATCAGCCCCAGCATTTT | CASRWSGQTNQPQHF
once | TRBJ2-7 | TRBV28 | NA | 12 | TGTGCCAGCAGTTTAGTAGAAACCGAGCAGTACTTC | CASSLVETEQYF
NA | TRBJ2-5 | TRBV7-2 | NA | 11 | TGTGCCAGCACCAGTTCTGTAACCCAGTACTTC | CASTSSVTQYF
NA | TRBJ1-1 | TRBV18 | NA | 13 | TGTGCCAGCTCACCGGCGGGCGGCACTGAAGCTTTCTTT | CASSPAGGTEAFF
NA | TRBJ1-1 | TRBV28 | TRBD1 | 14 | TGTGCCAGCAGTCTATGGACAGGGGTGGTTGAAGCTTTCTTT | CASSLWTGVVEAFF
NA | TRBJ2-7 | TRBV30 | NA | 14 | TGTGCCTGGAGGGGGGGAGCTTACTCCTACGAGCAGTACTTC | CAWRGGAYSYEQYF
NA | TRBJ2-7 | TRBV7-2 | NA | 15 | TGTGCCAGCAGATTCGGTGGAACTAGTCCCCACGAGCAGTACTTC | CASRFGGTSPHEQYF
NA | TRBJ2-5 | TRBV11-3 | NA | 13 | TGTGCCAGCAGCCAATCAGGGTTAGAGACCCAGTACTTC | CASSQSGLETQYF
NA | TRBJ1-2 | TRBV5-1 | TRBD1 | 17 | TGCGCCAGCATGATTGCTTCCAGTTCAGGGGGCGGCGGTGGCTACACCTTC | CASMIASSSGGGGGYTF
NA | TRBJ2-3 | TRBV5-1 | NA | 12 | TGCGCCAGCAGCTCTCCGGGGGATACGCAGTATTTT | CASSSPGDTQYF
NA | TRBJ2-5 | TRBV5-1 | NA | 14 | TGCGCCAGCAGCTTGGTGTCGTACCAAGAGACCCAGTACTTC | CASSLVSYQETQYF
NA | TRBJ2-2 | TRBV10-3 | NA | 14 | TGTGCCATCAGTGGGGCCCCCAGCCCCGGGGAGCTGTTTTTT | CAISGAPSPGELFF
NA | TRBJ2-7 | TRBV4-1 | NA | 15 | TGCGCCAGCAGCCATGGGGGAATAGGTCCCTACGAGCAGTACTTC | CASSHGGIGPYEQYF
NA | TRBJ2-5 | TRBV5-1 | TRBD2 | 17 | TGCGCCAGCAGCCCAGGGGGACTAGCGGGAGGGCAAGAGACCCAGTACTTC | CASSPGGLAGGQETQYF
NA | TRBJ2-1 | TRBV7-2 | NA | 15 | TGTGCCAGTAGTCAGGGGGGAGTTCATTACAATGAGCAGTTCTTC | CASSQGGVHYNEQFF